This TCR beta chain emerged from a study of CD8+ T cells in alopecia areata. Across the whole study: The duration of tofacitinib was 6 to 18 months, with 6 months off drug afterward. Overall study findings and caveats: Relative to normal scalp, lesional scalp, especially alopecia totalis/universalis, showed higher clonality.

With 3 bases removed from V and 5 bases from J, the gap between germline ends came to 5 bases. The CDR3 is 11 residues long. CDR1 and CDR2 from the germline V gene are DFQATT and SNEGSKA (reference sequence). Reverse transcribed after extraction, RNA yielded cDNA as the sequencing template. This table comes from immunoSEQ multiplex PCR, and its TCRdb copy is limited to in-frame clones, with some not included. The table has around 140,000 clones, roughly 50% seen once. Details on this clone: Antigen: not known. Other DNA sequences within the sample encode an identical CDR3.

The study team obtained lesional scalp punch biopsies and peripheral blood from alopecia areata patients. The TCR originated in a human donor with alopecia areata. Sequencing was carried out using CD4+ T cells sorted from blood. V gene TRBV20-1 combines with J gene TRBJ1-5; weak D call: TRBD1 (5 bases). CDR3 sequence (DNA): TGCAGTGCTAGGGGGGATCAGCCCCAGCATTTT. It specifies CSARGDQPQHF.